The clone carrying this T cell receptor beta chain was seen once. Per the original data handling: For nucleated cells, counts were estimated from reference gene primer amplification. TCRdb's copy holds only in-frame clones and misses some; the assay was immunoSEQ multiplex PCR. V and J calls and clone size are as listed in that table; D and trimming were resolved from the DNA. The data contain around 250,000 clones, roughly 79% of them singletons. Germline trimming cut 3 bases from V and 2 bases from J; bases unmatched to any gene: 6. Germline V gene sequence: CDR1 SGHNT, CDR2 YYREEE (reference sequence). This CDR3 contains 15 residues. Participants were aged roughly 18 to 89 years from approximately 24 US areas. This sample stems from a study of blood T cell repertoires in COVID-19. Study as a whole: The study drew acute and convalescent COVID-19 samples from the United States, Italy and Spain.

The sequenced sample consisted of PBMCs or T cells enriched from blood (not recorded which). The clonotype comes from a man aged 40-55 years who had recovered from COVID-19. The genes are TRBV5-4 and TRBJ2-5; 8 bases align to TRBD1. The CDR3 protein is CASSSGTGGQETQYF. The CDR3 DNA is TGTGCCAGCAGCTCCGGGACAGGTGGTCAAGAGACCCAGTACTTC. Full variable domain (rest looked up from reference TRBV5-4 and TRBJ2-5): ETGVTQSPTHLIKTRGQQVTLRCSSQSGHNTVSWYQQALGQGPQFIFQYYREEENGRGNFPPRFSGLQFPNYSSELNVNALELDDSALYLCASSSGTGGQETQYFGPGTRLLVL.